This entry lists 18 T cell receptor beta chains sequenced from one sample in a study of cytomegalovirus exposure and HLA in healthy donors. The method was immunoSEQ multiplex PCR; TCRdb's version includes in-frame clones alone and lacks a portion of them. The sample has some 170,000 clones, about 90% seen once. The sample consisted of PBMCs. Receptors originate from a man aged 18-30 years in good health and CMV-seropositive.

This chain joins TRBV19 and TRBJ1-2, with D perhaps matching TRBD1 (6 bases). This CDR3 is 14 amino acids long. Trimming removed 7 bases from V and 5 bases from J, with 17 bases in between. Germline V gene data show CDR1 as LNHDA and CDR2 as SQIVND (reference sequence). CDR3 nucleotides: TGTGCCAGTAATTTCCAGGGGTACAGTTATGGCTACACCTTC. Translation: CASNFQGYSYGYTF.

Concerning this clone itself: A read error may account for a junction end that differs from germline. The J gene is TRBJ2-7, the V gene TRBV23-1; the match to TRBD2 covers 7 bases. TRBV23-1 belongs to the ORF category, with a function that is uncertain. The length of the CDR3 is 14 residues. Here the CDR3 reads CASSQSPGTTREVF. In DNA form, the CDR3 reads TGCGCCAGCAGTCAATCTCCCGGGACTACCCGGGAAGTTTTC.

This chain connects TRBV28 to TRBJ2-5; TRBD2 might be the D (6 bases). This CDR3 contains 17 residues. Germline loops: CDR1 MDHEN, CDR2 SYDVKM. The V and J ends lost 3 bases and 5 bases respectively, with 22 bases between them. The DNA of the CDR3 is TGTGCCAGCAGTTTGGCCCCTCCGGGGGTTCGTAGGGAGACCCAGTACTTC. Amino acids: CASSLAPPGVRRETQYF.

V is TRBV7-9 and J is TRBJ2-7; D is perhaps TRBD2 (7 bases). The V and J ends lost 4 bases and 4 bases respectively, with 14 bases between them. The CDR3 loop spans 14 amino acids. Germline CDR1 SEHNR, CDR2 FQNEAQ (reference sequence). CDR3 DNA: TGTGCCAGCAGCTCAGGGGACTACCCATACGAGCAGTACTTC. It translates to CASSSGDYPYEQYF.

The CDR3 DNA follows: TGCGCCAGCCGCAGGGAATACGAGCAGTACTTC. This gives the protein CASRREYEQYF. The chain joins TRBV5-1 to TRBJ2-7; TRBD1 is a possible D gene (5 bases). The CDR3 spans 11 residues. Trimming pared 7 bases from V and 4 bases from J, leaving 9 bases between. The V gene's germline CDR1 is SGHRS and CDR2 YFSETQ.

The genes are TRBV7-6 and TRBJ1-5; the D gene is possibly TRBD1 (5 bases). Per germline, CDR1 SGHVS and CDR2 FNYEAQ. Deletions cut 1 base from V and 0 bases from J, with 7 bases between. The CDR3 extends over 15 amino acids. The CDR3 sequence: CASSLEQDSNQPQHF. The CDR3 region has the DNA TGTGCCAGCAGCTTAGAACAGGATAGCAATCAGCCCCAGCATTTT.

The chain combines TRBV7-8 with TRBJ2-1, with 12 bases that match TRBD2. The CDR3 totals 20 residues. The V gene's germline CDR1 is SGHVS and CDR2 FQNEAQ. The V and J ends lost 1 base and 4 bases, in that order; junction bases with no gene match: 14. CDR3 residues: CASSLVPPPRTSGIYNEQFF. The CDR3, as DNA: TGTGCCAGCAGCTTAGTACCCCCGCCCCGGACTAGCGGGATATACAATGAGCAGTTCTTC.

The CDR3 region is CASSPRGKETQYF. CDR3 DNA: TGTGCCAGCAGCCCCCGGGGGAAAGAGACCCAGTACTTC. The genes are TRBV11-3 and TRBJ2-5; TRBD2 is a possible D gene (6 bases). The germline CDR1 and CDR2 sequences are SGHNT and YENEEA. There are 13 residues in the CDR3. Trimming took off 5 bases at V and 3 bases at J, with 10 bases between the two ends.

This clone was detected once. The chain employs TRBV11-1 and TRBJ2-2, with D possibly matching TRBD2 (6 bases). This CDR3 has 14 amino acids. Trimming shortened V by 8 bases and J by 0 bases, and 10 bases separated the two germline ends. The germline CDR1 and CDR2 sequences are SGHAT and FQDESV (reference sequence). CDR3 region: CASQRAPNTGELFF. The CDR3 nucleotides are TGTGCCAGCCAGCGGGCTCCGAACACCGGGGAGCTGTTTTTT. The full variable domain, in which reference TRBV11-1 and TRBJ2-2 provide the parts outside the CDR3, is EAEVAQSPRYKITEKSQAVAFWCDPISGHATLYWYRQILGQGPELLVQFQDESVVDDSQLPKDRFSAERLKGVDSTLKIQPAELGDSAMYLCASQRAPNTGELFFGEGSRLTVL.

The chain recombines TRBV6-5 with TRBJ2-7; tentative D call: TRBD2 (5 bases). The V and J ends lost 4 bases and 2 bases respectively, with 18 bases between them. This CDR3 has 16 amino acids. CDR1 MNHEY and CDR2 SVGAGI come from the germline V gene. As DNA, the CDR3 is TGTGCCAGCAGTTTCAGTAAGGGAGCCCTCACCTACGAGCAGTACTTC. Translated, it gives CASSFSKGALTYEQYF.

This clone was detected only once. The chain links TRBV28 to TRBJ2-1; D remains ambiguous. V was clipped by 6 bases and J by 5 bases, with 17 bases between them. The CDR3 contains 15 residues. Germline CDR1 reads MDHEN; CDR2 reads SYDVKM. CDR3: CASSLAGSENNEQFF. In nucleotides, the CDR3 is TGTGCCAGCAGCCTCGCAGGCTCGGAAAACAATGAGCAGTTCTTC.

The V and J genes are TRBV5-6 and TRBJ2-1, with TRBD2 matching over 7 bases. The V gene end was trimmed by 4 bases and the J gene end by 4 bases; junction bases not matched to a gene: 14. The CDR3 extends over 17 amino acids. Per germline, CDR1 SGHDT and CDR2 YYEEEE. In DNA form, the CDR3 reads TGTGCCAGCAGCGCGCGCCTCCTAGCGGAGGATTACAATGAGCAGTTCTTC. Its protein is CASSARLLAEDYNEQFF.

The V gene is TRBV28, the J gene TRBJ2-5; the match to TRBD1 covers 9 bases. With V trimmed by 6 bases and J by 3 bases, 14 bases remained unmatched. The CDR3 has 17 residues. Germline CDR1 reads MDHEN; CDR2 reads SYDVKM. Here the CDR3 DNA reads TGTGCCAGCAGATGGACAGGGGCCCAATTGGGCAAAGAGACCCAGTACTTC. It encodes CASRWTGAQLGKETQYF.

The chain uses TRBV2 and TRBJ1-2; TRBD1 agrees at 10 bases. The V gene end was trimmed by 4 bases and the J gene end by 4 bases; junction bases not matched to a gene: 12. Germline V lookup: CDR1 SNHLY, CDR2 FYNNEI. This CDR3 is 17 amino acids long. In nucleotides, the CDR3 is TGTGCCAGCAGTGCCGGACAGGGGGAACGTCGGCTCTATGGCTACACCTTC. As protein: CASSAGQGERRLYGYTF.

The CDR3 DNA reads TGTGCCAGCAGTGCTGGACAGGGGAACTATGGCTACACCTTC. Its protein product is CASSAGQGNYGYTF. The chain carries TRBV27 and TRBJ1-2; 9 bases are a match to TRBD1. The CDR3 covers 14 residues. Trimming removed 5 bases from V and 2 bases from J; junction bases left unmatched: 3. Germline-derived CDR1 and CDR2 are MNHEY and SMNVEV (reference sequence).

J is TRBJ2-5 and V is TRBV19; TRBD2 aligns across 8 bases. The CDR3 runs to 19 residues. V shed 6 bases, J shed 6 bases, and the junction held 24 bases outside the gene matches. Per the germline V gene, CDR1 is LNHDA and CDR2 is SQIVND (reference sequence). The CDR3 protein is CASSTPGRGLELPFQTQYF. The CDR3 DNA is TGTGCCAGTAGCACCCCGGGGCGGGGACTAGAGCTCCCTTTCCAGACCCAGTACTTC.

The gene calls are TRBV5-6 and TRBJ2-1; 7 bases are shared with TRBD1. Germline CDR1 SGHDT, CDR2 YYEEEE. There are 16 residues in the CDR3. Germline trimming cut 0 bases from V and 4 bases from J; bases unmatched to any gene: 7. CDR3 sequence: CASSLGWQGVYNEQFF. The DNA for the CDR3 is TGTGCCAGCAGCTTGGGATGGCAGGGGGTTTACAATGAGCAGTTCTTC.

V usage is TRBV11-2 and J usage is TRBJ2-1, with D hard to call. The CDR3 extends over 11 amino acids. The V and J ends lost 3 bases and 5 bases respectively, with 2 bases between them. The germline V gene encodes CDR1 SGHAT and CDR2 FQNNGV. This CDR3 reads CASSFNNEQFF. The CDR3 DNA sequence: TGTGCCAGCAGCTTTAACAATGAGCAGTTCTTC.